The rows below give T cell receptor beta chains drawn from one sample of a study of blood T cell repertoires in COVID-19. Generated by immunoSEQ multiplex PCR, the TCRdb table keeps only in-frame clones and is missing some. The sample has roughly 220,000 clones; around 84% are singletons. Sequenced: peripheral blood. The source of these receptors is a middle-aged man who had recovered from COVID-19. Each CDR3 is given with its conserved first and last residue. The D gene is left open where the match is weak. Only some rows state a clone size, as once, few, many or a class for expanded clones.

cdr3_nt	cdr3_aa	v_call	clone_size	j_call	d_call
TGTGCCAGTAGTATACGGACAGGGGGCACCGGGGAGCTGTTTTTT	CASSIRTGGTGELFF	TRBV19	NA	TRBJ2-2	TRBD1
TGCGCCAGCAGCCAGCCAGGAGCGGGACAAGAGACCCAGTACTTC	CASSQPGAGQETQYF	TRBV4-1	once	TRBJ2-5	TRBD2
TGCGCCAGCAGTGCGAGTAAAGATACGCAGTATTTT	CASSASKDTQYF	TRBV10-2	NA	TRBJ2-3	NA
TGTGCCAGCAGCTTGCCTACAGGAAAAGCTGAGACCCAGTACTTC	CASSLPTGKAETQYF	TRBV5-5	NA	TRBJ2-5	NA
TGTGCCAGCAGTTTTGGCAGGGGGTACGAGCAGTACTTC	CASSFGRGYEQYF	TRBV12-3/TRBV12-4	NA	TRBJ2-7	TRBD1
TGTGCCAGACTAGACAGGGGGCTTTCAGATACGCAGTATTTT	CARLDRGLSDTQYF	TRBV2	NA	TRBJ2-3	TRBD1
TGTGCCAGCAGTGGACTAGCGGCCGGCCTGTACGAGCAGTACTTC	CASSGLAAGLYEQYF	TRBV27	NA	TRBJ2-7	TRBD2
TGCGCCAGCAGATGGATGACAGGGTCGGATACGCAGTATTTT	CASRWMTGSDTQYF	TRBV5-1	NA	TRBJ2-3	TRBD1
TGTGCCAGCTCACCACCGGGGGGTTGGGGGAGCACTGAAGCTTTCTTT	CASSPPGGWGSTEAFF	TRBV18	NA	TRBJ1-1	NA
TGTGCCAGCAGTTACTCCACGTCCTCTAGCGAAGATACGCAGTATTTT	CASSYSTSSSEDTQYF	TRBV6-6	once	TRBJ2-3	NA
TGTGCCAGCAACAAATTCGACAGGGGGCTGGAGACCCAGTACTTC	CASNKFDRGLETQYF	TRBV3-1/TRBV3-2	NA	TRBJ2-5	TRBD1
TGTGCCAGCAGCTTGACAGGGACGAACTACGAGCAGTACTTC	CASSLTGTNYEQYF	TRBV7-9	NA	TRBJ2-7	TRBD1
TGTGCCAGCAGCTTAGACCTACCCAGCGGGATAGGGGGGGATACGCAGTATTTT	CASSLDLPSGIGGDTQYF	TRBV21-1	NA	TRBJ2-3	NA
TGTGCCAGCAGTAAACAGAATAGCAATCAGCCCCAGCATTTT	CASSKQNSNQPQHF	TRBV27	NA	TRBJ1-5	NA
TGTGCCAGCAGCCCGACAGGGTATATTGTCACCGGGGAGCTGTTTTTT	CASSPTGYIVTGELFF	TRBV7-8	NA	TRBJ2-2	TRBD1
TGTGCCAGCAGTGAATACAAGGGAACGGGAGTCTACAATGAGCAGTTCTTC	CASSEYKGTGVYNEQFF	TRBV25-1	once	TRBJ2-1	NA
TGTGCCAGCATGGCGGGGTCCAATCAGCCCCAGCATTTT	CASMAGSNQPQHF	TRBV2	few	TRBJ1-5	NA
TGTGCCAGCAGCCCGGAGGGCGGGGCCGGCACAGATACGCAGTATTTT	CASSPEGGAGTDTQYF	TRBV3-1/TRBV3-2	NA	TRBJ2-3	NA
TGTGCCAGCAGTTACTCCGCGAGTCGTGAAGCTTTCTTT	CASSYSASREAFF	TRBV6-5	NA	TRBJ1-1	NA
TGTGCCAGTAGCTCCACCCCCCGTCAGGGAGAGCAGTTCTTC	CASSSTPRQGEQFF	TRBV19	NA	TRBJ2-1	NA
TGTGCCAGCCAAACAGGGGGCCTTGGCTACACCTTC	CASQTGGLGYTF	TRBV19	NA	TRBJ1-2	TRBD1
TGTGCCATCAGTGGGTATGGACAGGGCCTGAACACTGAAGCTTTCTTT	CAISGYGQGLNTEAFF	TRBV10-3	NA	TRBJ1-1	TRBD1
TGTGCCAGTAGTCCGTGGGACAGGGTGGATTCACCCCTCCACTTT	CASSPWDRVDSPLHF	TRBV19	NA	TRBJ1-6	TRBD1
TGTGCCAGCAGATCAGACAGGGGCTACTATGGCTACACCTTC	CASRSDRGYYGYTF	TRBV27	NA	TRBJ1-2	TRBD1
TGTGCCACGTTGACTAGCGGGAGACCCAGCTCCTACAATGAGCAGTTCTTC	CATLTSGRPSSYNEQFF	TRBV28	NA	TRBJ2-1	TRBD2
TGTGCCAGCAGTTTCCCCGGGACACAAGAGACCCAGTACTTC	CASSFPGTQETQYF	TRBV2	NA	TRBJ2-5	NA
TGTGCCAGCATCTTACCCGGGACAGGGAACACTGAAGCTTTCTTT	CASILPGTGNTEAFF	TRBV6-6	few	TRBJ1-1	TRBD1
TGCGCCAGCAGCCAAGACAGGGCCGAGACCCAGTACTTC	CASSQDRAETQYF	TRBV4-1	NA	TRBJ2-5	NA
TGTGCCAGCTCACCGGGGAGGGTAGCTAACTATGGCTACACCTTC	CASSPGRVANYGYTF	TRBV18	NA	TRBJ1-2	NA
TGTGCCAGCAGCTTGGGAGGGGGTTTTAGTTACGAGCAGTACTTC	CASSLGGGFSYEQYF	TRBV13	NA	TRBJ2-7	NA
TGTGCCAGCAGCGTACAGCCTACAGATAACTATGGCTACACCTTC	CASSVQPTDNYGYTF	TRBV7-9	NA	TRBJ1-2	NA
TGTGCCAGTAGCCTAGCGGGCAAGAACACTGAAGCTTTCTTT	CASSLAGKNTEAFF	TRBV19	NA	TRBJ1-1	NA
TGTGCCAGCTCGCTACTCGGACAGGGAACCACAGATACGCAGTATTTT	CASSLLGQGTTDTQYF	TRBV18	NA	TRBJ2-3	TRBD1
TGTGCCAGCAGTCCCCCGGTGGTCTCTGGGGCCAACGTCCTGACTTTC	CASSPPVVSGANVLTF	TRBV28	NA	TRBJ2-6	NA
TGTGCCAGCAGCCGTACGGTAGTATGGAGGGGCTACACCTTC	CASSRTVVWRGYTF	TRBV5-6	NA	TRBJ1-2	NA
TGTGCCACCAGCAGAGATCAGGCCGTAACCCTCTACGAGCAGTACTTC	CATSRDQAVTLYEQYF	TRBV15	NA	TRBJ2-7	NA
TGTGCCAGCAGCTTCGCGAGTACTGGCTACACCTTC	CASSFASTGYTF	TRBV5-5	NA	TRBJ1-2	NA
TGTGCCTGGACCGTCCGGGACAGGGGGAATCAGCCCCAGCATTTT	CAWTVRDRGNQPQHF	TRBV30	NA	TRBJ1-5	TRBD1
TGTGCCACCAGCGGGGAGGGTGAAGCTTTCTTT	CATSGEGEAFF	TRBV15	NA	TRBJ1-1	NA
TGTGCCAGCAGTGAATTAGCGGGAGGGCCTCAAGATACGCAGTATTTT	CASSELAGGPQDTQYF	TRBV6-1	few	TRBJ2-3	TRBD2
TGTGCCAGCAGCCGATATGGGCCAGGGACCTACGAGCAGTACTTC	CASSRYGPGTYEQYF	TRBV28	NA	TRBJ2-7	NA
TGCGCCAGCAGTTCCGGGGGGCTTAATGAAGCTTTCTTT	CASSSGGLNEAFF	TRBV5-1	few	TRBJ1-1	NA
TGTGCCAGTAGTCTTCGCAGAGGAGGTGAAAAACTGTTTTTT	CASSLRRGGEKLFF	TRBV19	NA	TRBJ1-4	NA
TGTGCCAGCAGCCAAGCCTGGTCAATAGCGGGAGCCGATGAGCAGTACTTC	CASSQAWSIAGADEQYF	TRBV3-1/TRBV3-2	NA	TRBJ2-7	TRBD2
TGTGCCAGCAGCTTAGTGGAATTGGTCGGGGCGGGGGAAAACATTCAGTACTTC	CASSLVELVGAGENIQYF	TRBV11-2	NA	TRBJ2-4	TRBD2
TGTGCCAGCAGTAGAGACAGGGTGGGAGGCTACACCTTC	CASSRDRVGGYTF	TRBV28	NA	TRBJ1-2	TRBD1
TGTGCCAGTATGCCCGGGTCAACTAATGAAAAACTGTTTTTT	CASMPGSTNEKLFF	TRBV19	NA	TRBJ1-4	NA
TGTGCCAGCTCCCCTGACAGGGCCAACGAGCAGTACTTC	CASSPDRANEQYF	TRBV18	NA	TRBJ2-7	TRBD1
TGTGCCACCAGTGATAAAGGACTAGCGGACACAGATACGCAGTATTTT	CATSDKGLADTDTQYF	TRBV24-1	NA	TRBJ2-3	TRBD2
TGTGCCGACTTACGCTCTAACTCTGGGGCCAACGTCCTGACTTTC	CADLRSNSGANVLTF	TRBV7-8	NA	TRBJ2-6	NA
TGCAGCGTTGTTTGGGAGAGCTCCTACGAGCAGTACTTC	CSVVWESSYEQYF	TRBV29-1	NA	TRBJ2-7	NA
TGCGCCAGCAGCTTGGTGGCGGCATCCAACTACAATGAGCAGTTCTTC	CASSLVAASNYNEQFF	TRBV5-1	NA	TRBJ2-1	NA
TGCGCCAGCAGCCAAGGACAGGGGGGTGTCGGAGAGACCCAGTACTTC	CASSQGQGGVGETQYF	TRBV5-1	NA	TRBJ2-5	TRBD1
TGTGCCAGCAGTTTACGGCAGGGCCTCCCCCGATATAATTCACCCCTCCACTTT	CASSLRQGLPRYNSPLHF	TRBV27	NA	TRBJ1-6	NA
TGTGCCAGCAGTTTATGGGGGACTAGCGGGAGAGGAGAGCAGTACTTC	CASSLWGTSGRGEQYF	TRBV28	NA	TRBJ2-7	TRBD2
TGTGCCACTACACAGGGGAGAGTCCCTGAAGCTTTCTTT	CATTQGRVPEAFF	TRBV10-3	NA	TRBJ1-1	TRBD1
TGTGCCAGCTCTCTTATCCGGGGGACTAGCGCTAAGGAGTATTTT	CASSLIRGTSAKEYF	TRBV28	NA	TRBJ2-3	TRBD2
TGTGCCAGCAGCCAAATCAACAGAGCCGAAAATTCACCCCTCCACTTT	CASSQINRAENSPLHF	TRBV14	NA	TRBJ1-6	NA
TGTGCCACCAGCGACCTAGAGCGGGATTTGGAGACCCAGTACTTC	CATSDLERDLETQYF	TRBV24-1	NA	TRBJ2-5	TRBD2
TGTGCCAGCAGCCGACTCGGCAATCAGCCCCAGCATTTT	CASSRLGNQPQHF	TRBV12-3/TRBV12-4	NA	TRBJ1-5	NA